This record looks at one T cell receptor (beta chain) sequence and its context. Authors' processing steps: Cell counts per sample came from amplifying reference gene primers. TCRdb keeps only in-frame clones here, not all; method: immunoSEQ multiplex PCR. That table supplies the V and J calls and clone size; D and trimming were determined from the DNA. Found here are about 160,000 clones, roughly 82% of them singletons; the top ten hold 6.5% to 8.5%. This sample is part of a study of blood T cell repertoires in COVID-19. Turning to the study itself: Whether acute or convalescent, the COVID-19 samples came from the United States, Italy and Spain. PBMCs, B-cell-depleted T cells, or T cells provided the cDNA or gDNA that made up the material.

Trimming took 7 bases from V and 8 from J, leaving 19 bases between them. The CDR3 sequence is 14 residues long. The germline V gene has CDR1 SGHRS and CDR2 YFSETQ. This sequence originates from a woman in her 40s with COVID-19, enrolled during active disease. The chain recombines TRBV5-1 with TRBJ2-1; TRBD2 is a possible D gene (6 bases). Sequencing was carried out using peripheral blood. In nucleotides, the CDR3 is TGCGCCAGCCGCCGGGAGAGCGGACTCGATGAGCAGTTCTTC. As protein: CASRRESGLDEQFF.